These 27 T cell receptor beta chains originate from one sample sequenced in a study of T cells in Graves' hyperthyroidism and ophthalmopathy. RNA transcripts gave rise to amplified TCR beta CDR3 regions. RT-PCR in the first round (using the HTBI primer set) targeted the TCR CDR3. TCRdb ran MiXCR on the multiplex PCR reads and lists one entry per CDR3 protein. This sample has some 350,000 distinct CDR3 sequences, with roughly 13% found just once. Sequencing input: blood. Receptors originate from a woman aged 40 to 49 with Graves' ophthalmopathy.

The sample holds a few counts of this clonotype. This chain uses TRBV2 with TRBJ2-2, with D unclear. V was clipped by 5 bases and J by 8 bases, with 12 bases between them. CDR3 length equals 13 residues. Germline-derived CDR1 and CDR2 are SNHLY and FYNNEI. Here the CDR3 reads CASSTMSPGELFF. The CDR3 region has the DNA TGTGCCAGCAGTACAATGTCTCCTGGGGAGCTGTTTTTT.

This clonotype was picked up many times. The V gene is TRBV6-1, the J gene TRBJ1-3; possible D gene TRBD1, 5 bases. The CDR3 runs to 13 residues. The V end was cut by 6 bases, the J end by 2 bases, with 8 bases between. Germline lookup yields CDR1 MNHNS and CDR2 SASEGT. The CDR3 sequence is CASRSRAGNTIYF. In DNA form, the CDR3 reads TGTGCCAGCAGAAGCAGGGCTGGAAACACCATATATTTT.

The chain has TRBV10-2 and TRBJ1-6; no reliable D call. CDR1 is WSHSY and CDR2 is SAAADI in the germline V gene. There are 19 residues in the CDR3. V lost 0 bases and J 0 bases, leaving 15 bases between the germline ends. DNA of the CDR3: TGCGCCAGCAGTGAGTCCTTCAGCCGGGTCAGCTCCTATAATTCACCCCTCCACTTT. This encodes CASSESFSRVSSYNSPLHF.

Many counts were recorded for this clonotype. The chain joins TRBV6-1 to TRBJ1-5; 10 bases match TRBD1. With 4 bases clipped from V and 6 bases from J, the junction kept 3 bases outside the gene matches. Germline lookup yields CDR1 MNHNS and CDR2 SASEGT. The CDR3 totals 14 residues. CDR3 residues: CASSGQGAGQPQHF. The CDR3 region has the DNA TGTGCCAGCAGTGGACAGGGGGCGGGTCAGCCCCAGCATTTT.

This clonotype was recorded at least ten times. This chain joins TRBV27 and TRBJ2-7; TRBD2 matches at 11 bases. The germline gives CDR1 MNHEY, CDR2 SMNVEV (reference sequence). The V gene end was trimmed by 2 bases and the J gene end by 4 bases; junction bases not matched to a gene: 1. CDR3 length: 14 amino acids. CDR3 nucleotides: TGTGCCAGCAGTTTAAGGACTAGCGGGTACGAGCAGTACTTC. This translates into CASSLRTSGYEQYF.

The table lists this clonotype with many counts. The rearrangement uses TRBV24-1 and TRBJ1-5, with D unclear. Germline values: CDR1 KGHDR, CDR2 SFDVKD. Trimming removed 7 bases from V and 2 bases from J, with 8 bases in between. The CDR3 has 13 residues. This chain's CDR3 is CATSPEGNQPQHF. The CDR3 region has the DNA TGTGCCACCAGCCCAGAGGGCAATCAGCCCCAGCATTTT.

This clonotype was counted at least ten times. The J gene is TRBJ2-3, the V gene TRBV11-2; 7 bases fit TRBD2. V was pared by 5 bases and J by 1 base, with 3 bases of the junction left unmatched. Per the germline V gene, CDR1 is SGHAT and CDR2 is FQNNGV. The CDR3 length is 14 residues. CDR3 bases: TGTGCCAGCAGCCTAGCGGAGCGCACAGATACGCAGTATTTT. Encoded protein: CASSLAERTDTQYF.

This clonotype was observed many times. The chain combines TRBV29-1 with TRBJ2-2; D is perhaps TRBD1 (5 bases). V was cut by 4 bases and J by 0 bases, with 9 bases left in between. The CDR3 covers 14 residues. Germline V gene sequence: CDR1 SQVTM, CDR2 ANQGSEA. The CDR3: CSVAPGSNTGELFF. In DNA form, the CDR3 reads TGCAGCGTTGCCCCAGGGTCGAACACCGGGGAGCTGTTTTTT.

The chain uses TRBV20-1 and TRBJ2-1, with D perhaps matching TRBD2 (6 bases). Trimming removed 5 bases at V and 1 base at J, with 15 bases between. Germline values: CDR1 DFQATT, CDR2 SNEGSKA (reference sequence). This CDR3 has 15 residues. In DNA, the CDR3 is TGCAGTGCTCCACACCTAGCGACTTCCTACAATGAGCAGTTCTTC. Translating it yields CSAPHLATSYNEQFF.

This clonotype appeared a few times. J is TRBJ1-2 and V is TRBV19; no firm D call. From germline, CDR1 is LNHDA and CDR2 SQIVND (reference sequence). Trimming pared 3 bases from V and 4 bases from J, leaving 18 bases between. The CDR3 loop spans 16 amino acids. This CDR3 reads CASSIDYQDYIYGYTF. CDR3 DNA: TGTGCCAGTAGTATTGATTACCAGGACTACATCTATGGCTACACCTTC. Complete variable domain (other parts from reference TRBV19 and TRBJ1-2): DGGITQSPKYLFRKEGQNVTLSCEQNLNHDAMYWYRQDPGQGLRLIYYSQIVNDFQKGDIAEGYSVSREKKESFPLTVTSAQKNPTAFYLCASSIDYQDYIYGYTFGSGTRLTVV.

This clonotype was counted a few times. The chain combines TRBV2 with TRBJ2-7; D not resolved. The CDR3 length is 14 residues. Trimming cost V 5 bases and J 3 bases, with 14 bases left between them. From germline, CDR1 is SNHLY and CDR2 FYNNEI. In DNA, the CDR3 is TGTGCCAGCAGTCTCCGGACGACCTTCTACGAGCAGTACTTC. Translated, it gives CASSLRTTFYEQYF.

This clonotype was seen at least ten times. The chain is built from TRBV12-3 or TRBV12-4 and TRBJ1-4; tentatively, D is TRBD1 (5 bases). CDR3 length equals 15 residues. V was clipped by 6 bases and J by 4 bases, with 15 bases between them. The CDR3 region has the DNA TGTGCCAGCAGGTCTGGGGCACTGAGTAATGAAAAACTGTTTTTT. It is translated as CASRSGALSNEKLFF.

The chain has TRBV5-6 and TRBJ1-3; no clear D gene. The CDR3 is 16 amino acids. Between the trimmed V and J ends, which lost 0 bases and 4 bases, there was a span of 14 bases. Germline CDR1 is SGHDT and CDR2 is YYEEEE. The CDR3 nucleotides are TGTGCCAGCAGCTTGGGGGCCAGACCTGGCGGAAACACCATATATTTT. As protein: CASSLGARPGGNTIYF.

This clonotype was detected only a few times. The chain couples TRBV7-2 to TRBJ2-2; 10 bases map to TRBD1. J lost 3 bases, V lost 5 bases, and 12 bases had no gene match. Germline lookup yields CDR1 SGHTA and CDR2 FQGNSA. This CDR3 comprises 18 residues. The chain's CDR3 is CASSLRQGARGYTGELFF. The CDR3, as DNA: TGTGCCAGCAGCCTAAGACAGGGGGCGAGAGGCTACACCGGGGAGCTGTTTTTT.

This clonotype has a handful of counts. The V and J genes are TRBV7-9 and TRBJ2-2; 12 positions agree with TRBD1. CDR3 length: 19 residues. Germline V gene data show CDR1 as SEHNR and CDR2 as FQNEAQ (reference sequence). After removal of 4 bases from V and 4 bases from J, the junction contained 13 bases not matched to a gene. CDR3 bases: TGTGCCAGCAGCTCATTGCCCGGGACAGGGGGCATGGTCACCGGGGAGCTGTTTTTT. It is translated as CASSSLPGTGGMVTGELFF.

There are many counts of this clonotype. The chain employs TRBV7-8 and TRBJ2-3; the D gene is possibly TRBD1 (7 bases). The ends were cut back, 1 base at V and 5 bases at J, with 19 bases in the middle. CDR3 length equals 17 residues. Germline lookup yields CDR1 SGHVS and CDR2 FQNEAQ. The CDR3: CASSLVRRGQVLDTQYF. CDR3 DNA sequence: TGTGCCAGCAGCTTAGTGAGGAGGGGGCAGGTTCTAGATACGCAGTATTTT.

CDR3 in amino acids: CASSVVSRRAGTEAFF. Written as DNA, the CDR3 is TGTGCCAGCAGCGTAGTATCAAGGCGGGCGGGAACTGAAGCTTTCTTT. The gene calls are TRBV9 and TRBJ1-1; D is ambiguous. This CDR3 region has 16 residues. Trimming removed 0 bases at V and 5 bases at J, with 17 bases between. Germline values: CDR1 SGDLS, CDR2 YYNGEE.

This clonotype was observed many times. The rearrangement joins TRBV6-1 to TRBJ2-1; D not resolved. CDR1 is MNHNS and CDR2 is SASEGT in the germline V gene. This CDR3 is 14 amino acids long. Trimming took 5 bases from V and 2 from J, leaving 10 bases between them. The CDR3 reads CASSYRTTYNEQFF. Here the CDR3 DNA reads TGTGCCAGCAGTTATCGGACGACCTACAATGAGCAGTTCTTC.

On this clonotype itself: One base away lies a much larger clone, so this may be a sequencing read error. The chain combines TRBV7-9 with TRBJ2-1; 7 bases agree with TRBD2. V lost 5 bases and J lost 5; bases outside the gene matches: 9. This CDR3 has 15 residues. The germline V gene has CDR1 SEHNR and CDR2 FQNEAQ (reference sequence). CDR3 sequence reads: CASSRTRGQNNEQFF. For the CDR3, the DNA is TGTGCCAGCAGCAGGACTAGGGGCCAAAACAATGAGCAGTTCTTC. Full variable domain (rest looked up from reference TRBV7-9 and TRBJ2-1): DTGVSQNPRHKITKRGQNVTFRCDPISEHNRLYWYRQTLGQGPEFLTYFQNEAQLEKSRLLSDRFSAERPKGSFSTLEIQRTEQGDSAMYLCASSRTRGQNNEQFFGPGTRLTVL.

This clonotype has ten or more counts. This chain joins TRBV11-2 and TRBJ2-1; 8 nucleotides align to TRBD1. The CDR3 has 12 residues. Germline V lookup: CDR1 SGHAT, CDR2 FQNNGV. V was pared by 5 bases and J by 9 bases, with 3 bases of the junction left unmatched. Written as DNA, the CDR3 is TGTGCCAGCAGCCCCAGGGGGCCTGAGCAGTTCTTC. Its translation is CASSPRGPEQFF.

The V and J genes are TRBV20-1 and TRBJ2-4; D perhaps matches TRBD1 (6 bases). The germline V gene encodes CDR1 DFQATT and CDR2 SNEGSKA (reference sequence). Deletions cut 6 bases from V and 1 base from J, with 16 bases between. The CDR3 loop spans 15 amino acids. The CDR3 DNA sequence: TGCAGTGCACCAACAGGGAATGTGGCCAAAAACATTCAGTACTTC. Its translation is CSAPTGNVAKNIQYF.

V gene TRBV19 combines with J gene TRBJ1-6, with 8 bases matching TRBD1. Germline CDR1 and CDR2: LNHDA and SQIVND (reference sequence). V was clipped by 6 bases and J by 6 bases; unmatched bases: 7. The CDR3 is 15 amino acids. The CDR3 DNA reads TGTGCCAGTAGGGGGGAACAGGGGGTTAATTCACCCCTCCACTTT. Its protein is CASRGEQGVNSPLHF.

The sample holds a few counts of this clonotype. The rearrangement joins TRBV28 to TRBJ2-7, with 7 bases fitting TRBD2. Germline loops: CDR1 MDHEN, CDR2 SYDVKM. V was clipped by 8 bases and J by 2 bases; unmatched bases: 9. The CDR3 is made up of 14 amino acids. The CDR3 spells CASQKPGLPYEQYF. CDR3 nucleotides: TGTGCCAGCCAGAAACCGGGACTACCCTACGAGCAGTACTTC.

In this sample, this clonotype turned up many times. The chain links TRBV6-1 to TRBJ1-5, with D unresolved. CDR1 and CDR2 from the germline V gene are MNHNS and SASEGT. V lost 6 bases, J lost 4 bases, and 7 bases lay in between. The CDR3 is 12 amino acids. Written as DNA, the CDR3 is TGTGCCAGCAGACAGCCTAATCAGCCCCAGCATTTT. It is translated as CASRQPNQPQHF.

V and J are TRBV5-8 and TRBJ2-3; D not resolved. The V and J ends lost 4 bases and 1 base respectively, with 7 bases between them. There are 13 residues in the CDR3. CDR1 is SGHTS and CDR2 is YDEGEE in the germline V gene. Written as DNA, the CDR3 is TGTGCCAGCAGCGTGACTCGCACAGATACGCAGTATTTT. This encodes CASSVTRTDTQYF.

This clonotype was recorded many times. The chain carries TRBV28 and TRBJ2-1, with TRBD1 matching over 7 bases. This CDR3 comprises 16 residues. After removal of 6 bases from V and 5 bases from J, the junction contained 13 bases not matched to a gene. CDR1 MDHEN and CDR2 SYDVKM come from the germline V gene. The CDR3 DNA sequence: TGTGCCAGCAGCCAGGGGATTGGGACAGCTCACAATGAGCAGTTCTTC. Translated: CASSQGIGTAHNEQFF.

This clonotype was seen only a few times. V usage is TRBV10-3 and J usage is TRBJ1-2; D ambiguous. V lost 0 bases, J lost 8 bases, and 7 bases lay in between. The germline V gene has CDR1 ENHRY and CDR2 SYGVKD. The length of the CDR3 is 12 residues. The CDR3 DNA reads TGTGCCATCAGTGAGTCCACAGTCGGCTACACCTTC. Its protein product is CAISESTVGYTF.